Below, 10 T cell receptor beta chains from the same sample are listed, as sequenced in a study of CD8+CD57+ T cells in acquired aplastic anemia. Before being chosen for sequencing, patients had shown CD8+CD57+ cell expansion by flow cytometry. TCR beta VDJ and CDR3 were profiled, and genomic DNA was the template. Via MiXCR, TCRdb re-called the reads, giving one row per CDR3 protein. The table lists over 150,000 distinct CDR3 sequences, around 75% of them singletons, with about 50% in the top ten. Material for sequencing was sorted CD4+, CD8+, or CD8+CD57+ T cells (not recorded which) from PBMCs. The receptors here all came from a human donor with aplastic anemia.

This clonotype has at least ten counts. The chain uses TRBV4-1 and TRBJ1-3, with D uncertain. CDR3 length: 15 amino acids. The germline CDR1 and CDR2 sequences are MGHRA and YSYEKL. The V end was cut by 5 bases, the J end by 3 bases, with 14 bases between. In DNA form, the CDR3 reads TGCGCCAGCAGCTTGCGGCTCCTAGGTGGAAACACCATATATTTT. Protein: CASSLRLLGGNTIYF.

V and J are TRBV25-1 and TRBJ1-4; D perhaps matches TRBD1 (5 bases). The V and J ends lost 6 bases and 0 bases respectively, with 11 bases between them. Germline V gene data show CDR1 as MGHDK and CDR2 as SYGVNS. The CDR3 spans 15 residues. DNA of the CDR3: TGTGCCAGCAGGGATAGGGGTGCAACTAATGAAAAACTGTTTTTT. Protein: CASRDRGATNEKLFF.

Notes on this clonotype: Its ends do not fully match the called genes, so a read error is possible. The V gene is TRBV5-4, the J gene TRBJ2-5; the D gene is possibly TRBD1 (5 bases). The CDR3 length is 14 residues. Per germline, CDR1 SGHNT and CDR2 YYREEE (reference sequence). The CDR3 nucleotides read TGCGCCAGCAGTGGCAGGGCCGCCACAGAGACCCAGTACTTC. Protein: CASSGRAATETQYF. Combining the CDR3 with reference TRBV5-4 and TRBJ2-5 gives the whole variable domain ETGVTQSPTHLIKTRGQQVTLRCSSQSGHNTVSWYQQALGQGPQFIFQYYREEENGRGNFPPRFSGLQFPNYSSELNVNALELDDSALYLCASSGRAATETQYFGPGTRLLVL.

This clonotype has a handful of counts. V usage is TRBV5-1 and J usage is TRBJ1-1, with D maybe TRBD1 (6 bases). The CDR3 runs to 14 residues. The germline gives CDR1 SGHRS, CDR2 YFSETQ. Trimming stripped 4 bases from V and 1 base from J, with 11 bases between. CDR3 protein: CASSEGTTNTEAFF. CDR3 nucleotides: TGCGCCAGCAGCGAGGGGACAACGAACACTGAAGCTTTCTTT.

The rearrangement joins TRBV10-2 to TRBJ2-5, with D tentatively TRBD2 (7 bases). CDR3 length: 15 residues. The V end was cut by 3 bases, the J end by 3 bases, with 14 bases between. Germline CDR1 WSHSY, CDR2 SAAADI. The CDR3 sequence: CASSEGGAVEETQYF. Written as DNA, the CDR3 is TGCGCCAGCAGTGAAGGGGGGGCGGTCGAAGAGACCCAGTACTTC.

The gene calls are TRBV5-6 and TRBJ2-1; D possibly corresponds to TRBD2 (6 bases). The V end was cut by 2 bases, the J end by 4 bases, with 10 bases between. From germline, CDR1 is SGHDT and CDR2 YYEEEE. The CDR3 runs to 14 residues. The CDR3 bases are TGTGCCAGCAGCTTAGGCGGGGCATACAATGAGCAGTTCTTC. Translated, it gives CASSLGGAYNEQFF.

The CDR3, as DNA: TGTGCCAGCAGAGTAGCAGGAGAAAATGAGCAGTTCTTC. Its translation: CASRVAGENEQFF. The chain combines TRBV12-3 or TRBV12-4 with TRBJ2-1; D is undetermined. Trimming removed 6 bases from V and 7 bases from J, with 13 bases in between. The length of the CDR3 is 13 residues.

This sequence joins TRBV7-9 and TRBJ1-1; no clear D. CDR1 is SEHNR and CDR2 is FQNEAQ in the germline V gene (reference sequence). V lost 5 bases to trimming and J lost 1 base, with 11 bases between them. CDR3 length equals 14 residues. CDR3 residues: CASSSPRGNTEAFF. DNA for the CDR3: TGTGCCAGCAGCAGCCCGCGGGGGAACACTGAAGCTTTCTTT.

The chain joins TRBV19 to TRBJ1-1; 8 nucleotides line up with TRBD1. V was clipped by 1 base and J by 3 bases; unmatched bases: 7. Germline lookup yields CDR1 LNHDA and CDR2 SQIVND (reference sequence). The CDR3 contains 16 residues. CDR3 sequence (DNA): TGTGCCAGTAGTATAGGTGGGACAGGAATCCACACTGAAGCTTTCTTT. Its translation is CASSIGGTGIHTEAFF.

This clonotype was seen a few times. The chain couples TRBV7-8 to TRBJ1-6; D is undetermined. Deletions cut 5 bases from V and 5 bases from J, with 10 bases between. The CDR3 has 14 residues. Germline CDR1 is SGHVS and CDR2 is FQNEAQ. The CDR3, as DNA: TGTGCCAGCAGCCCCCAGAAGGATAATTCACCCCTCCACTTT. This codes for CASSPQKDNSPLHF.